This T cell receptor beta chain was sequenced during a study of T-cell reconstitution after alpha-beta-depleted transplantation in children. Preparation of the TCRbeta library used unique molecular identifiers. TCRdb itself ran the PCR reads through MiXCR, one entry per CDR3 protein. The sample records 900,000 or so distinct CDR3 sequences, 15% to 20% being singletons. In regard to this clonotype: Its target is unknown.

Study-level results: T-cell numbers and diversity one year post-transplant derived largely from freshly generated T cells. In some patients, recipient T cells and intrathymic progenitors surviving conditioning explained high day-60 diversity.

CDR1 is DFQATT and CDR2 is SNEGSKA in the germline V gene (reference sequence). The CDR3 runs to 14 residues. The V and J ends lost 4 bases and 2 bases respectively, with 15 bases between them. The sequence was collected from a male patient between 10 and 17 years old who had a stem cell transplant for acute lymphoblastic leukemia, so the T cells may come from the graft donor. The chain links TRBV20-1 to TRBJ2-7; D might be TRBD1 (6 bases). Source: PBMCs, mostly from graft donor cells, taken 360 days after TCRalphabeta/CD19-depleted stem cell transplant. This CDR3 is CSATTGLIAYEQYF. The CDR3 nucleotides are TGCAGTGCTACTACAGGGCTTATTGCCTACGAGCAGTACTTC.